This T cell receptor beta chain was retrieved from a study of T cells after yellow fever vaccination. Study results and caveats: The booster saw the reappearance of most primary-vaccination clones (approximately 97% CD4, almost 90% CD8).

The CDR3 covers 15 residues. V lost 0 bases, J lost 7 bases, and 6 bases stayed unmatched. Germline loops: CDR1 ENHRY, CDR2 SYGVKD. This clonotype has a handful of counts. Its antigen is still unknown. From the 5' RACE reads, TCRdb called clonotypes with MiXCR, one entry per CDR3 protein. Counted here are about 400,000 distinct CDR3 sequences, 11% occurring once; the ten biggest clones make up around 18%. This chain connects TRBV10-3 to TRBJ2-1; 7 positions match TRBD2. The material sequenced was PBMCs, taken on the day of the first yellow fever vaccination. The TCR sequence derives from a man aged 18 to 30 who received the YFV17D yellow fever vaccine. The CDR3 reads CAISESRLAANEQFF. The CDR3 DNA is TGTGCCATCAGTGAGTCCAGGCTAGCGGCGAATGAGCAGTTCTTC.